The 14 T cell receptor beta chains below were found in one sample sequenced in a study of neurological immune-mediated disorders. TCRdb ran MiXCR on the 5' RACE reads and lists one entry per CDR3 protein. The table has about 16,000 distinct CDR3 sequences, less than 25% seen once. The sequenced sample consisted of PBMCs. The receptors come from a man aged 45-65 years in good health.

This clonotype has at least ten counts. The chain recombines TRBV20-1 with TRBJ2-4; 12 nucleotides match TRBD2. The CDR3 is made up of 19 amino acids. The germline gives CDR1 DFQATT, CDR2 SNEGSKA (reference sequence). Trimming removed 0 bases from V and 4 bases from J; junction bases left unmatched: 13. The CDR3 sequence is CSARDSETSGGGGKNIQYF. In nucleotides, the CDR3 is TGCAGTGCTAGAGATTCAGAGACTAGCGGGGGAGGGGGTAAAAACATTCAGTACTTC.

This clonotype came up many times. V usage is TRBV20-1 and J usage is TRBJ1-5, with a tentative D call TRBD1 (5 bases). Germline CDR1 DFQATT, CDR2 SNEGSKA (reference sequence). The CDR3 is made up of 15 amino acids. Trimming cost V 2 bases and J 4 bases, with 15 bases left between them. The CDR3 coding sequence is TGCAGTGCTAGACTCCAGGGACCACGGAATCAGCCCCAGCATTTT. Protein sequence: CSARLQGPRNQPQHF.

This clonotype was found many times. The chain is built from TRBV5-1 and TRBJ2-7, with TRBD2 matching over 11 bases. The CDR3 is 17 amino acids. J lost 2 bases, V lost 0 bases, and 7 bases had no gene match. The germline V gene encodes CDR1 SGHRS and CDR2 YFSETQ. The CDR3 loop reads CASSLAPGTSGAYEQYF. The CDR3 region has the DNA TGCGCCAGCAGCTTGGCCCCCGGGACTAGCGGAGCCTACGAGCAGTACTTC.

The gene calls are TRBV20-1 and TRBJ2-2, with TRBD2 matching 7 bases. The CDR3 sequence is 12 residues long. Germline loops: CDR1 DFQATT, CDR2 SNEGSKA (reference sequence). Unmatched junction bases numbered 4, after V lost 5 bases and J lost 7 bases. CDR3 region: CSARAGVGELFF. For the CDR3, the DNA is TGCAGTGCTCGTGCGGGGGTCGGGGAGCTGTTTTTT.

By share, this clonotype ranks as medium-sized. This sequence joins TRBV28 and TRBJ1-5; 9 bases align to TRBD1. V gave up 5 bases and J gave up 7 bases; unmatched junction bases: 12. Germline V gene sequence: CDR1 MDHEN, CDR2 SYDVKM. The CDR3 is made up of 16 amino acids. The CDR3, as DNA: TGTGCCAGCAGTCGGTTTTGGGACAGGGTAGGGCAGCCCCAGCATTTT. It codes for CASSRFWDRVGQPQHF.

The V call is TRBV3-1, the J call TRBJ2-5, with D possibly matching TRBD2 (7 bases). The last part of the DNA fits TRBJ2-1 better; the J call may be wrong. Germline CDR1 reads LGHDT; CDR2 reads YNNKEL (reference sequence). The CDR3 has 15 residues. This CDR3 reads CASSQELRGGNEQFF. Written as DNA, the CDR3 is TGTGCCAGCAGCCAAGAGTTGAGGGGGGGCAATGAGCAGTTCTTC.

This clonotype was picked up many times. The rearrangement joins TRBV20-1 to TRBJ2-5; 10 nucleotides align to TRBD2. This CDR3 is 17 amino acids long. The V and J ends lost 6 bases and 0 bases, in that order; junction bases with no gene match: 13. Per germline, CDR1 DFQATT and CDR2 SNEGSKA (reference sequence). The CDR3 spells CSARGFSGRPDQETQYF. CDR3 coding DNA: TGCAGTGCCCGGGGTTTTAGCGGGAGGCCCGACCAAGAGACCCAGTACTTC.

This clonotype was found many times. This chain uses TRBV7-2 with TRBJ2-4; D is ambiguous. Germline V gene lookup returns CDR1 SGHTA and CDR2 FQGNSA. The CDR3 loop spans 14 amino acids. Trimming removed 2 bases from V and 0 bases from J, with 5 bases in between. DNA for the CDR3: TGTGCCAGCAGCTTACCACAAGCCAAAAACATTCAGTACTTC. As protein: CASSLPQAKNIQYF.

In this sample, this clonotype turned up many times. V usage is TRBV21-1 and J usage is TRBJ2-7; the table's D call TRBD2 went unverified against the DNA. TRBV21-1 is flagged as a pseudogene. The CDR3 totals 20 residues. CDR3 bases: TGTGCCAGCAGCATGCGAGGTTCTTGGGGACTAGCGGGCGAACCCTACGAGCAGTACTTC. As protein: CASSMRGSWGLAGEPYEQYF.

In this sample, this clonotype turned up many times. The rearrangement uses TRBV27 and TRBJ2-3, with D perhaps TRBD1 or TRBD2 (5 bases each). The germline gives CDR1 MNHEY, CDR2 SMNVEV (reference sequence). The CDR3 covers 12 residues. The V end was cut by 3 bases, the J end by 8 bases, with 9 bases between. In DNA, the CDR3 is TGTGCCAGCAGTTTCTTTGGGGGTACGCAGTATTTT. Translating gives CASSFFGGTQYF.

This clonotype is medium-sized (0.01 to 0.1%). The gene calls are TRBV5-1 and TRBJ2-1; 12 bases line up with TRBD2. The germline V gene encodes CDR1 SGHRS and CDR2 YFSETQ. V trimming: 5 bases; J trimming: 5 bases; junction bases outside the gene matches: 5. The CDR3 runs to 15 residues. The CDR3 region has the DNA TGCGCCAGCAGGGCTAGCGGGAGGGCAAACAATGAGCAGTTCTTC. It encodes CASRASGRANNEQFF.

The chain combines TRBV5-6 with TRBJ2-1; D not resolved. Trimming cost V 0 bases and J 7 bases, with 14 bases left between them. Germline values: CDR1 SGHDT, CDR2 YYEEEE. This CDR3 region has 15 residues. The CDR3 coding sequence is TGTGCCAGCAGCTTGGTCCTACTGAGGAAGAATGAGCAGTTCTTC. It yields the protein CASSLVLLRKNEQFF.

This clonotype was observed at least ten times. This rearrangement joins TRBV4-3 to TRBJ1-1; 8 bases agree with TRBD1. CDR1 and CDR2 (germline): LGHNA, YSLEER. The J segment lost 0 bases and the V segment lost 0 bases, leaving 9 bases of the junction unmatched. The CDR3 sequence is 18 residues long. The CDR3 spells CASSQDVEIRGLNTEAFF. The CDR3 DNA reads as TGCGCCAGCAGCCAAGACGTCGAAATCAGGGGGCTGAACACTGAAGCTTTCTTT.

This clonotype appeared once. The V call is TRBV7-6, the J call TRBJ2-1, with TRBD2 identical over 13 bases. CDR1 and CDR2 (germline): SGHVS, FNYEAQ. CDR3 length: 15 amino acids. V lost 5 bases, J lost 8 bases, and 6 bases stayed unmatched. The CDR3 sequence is CASSVLAGGPHEQFF. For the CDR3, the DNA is TGTGCCAGCAGCGTACTAGCGGGAGGGCCCCATGAGCAGTTCTTC. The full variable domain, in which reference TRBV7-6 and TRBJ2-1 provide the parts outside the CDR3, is GAGVSQSPRYKVTKRGQDVALRCDPISGHVSLYWYRQALGQGPEFLTYFNYEAQQDKSGLPNDRFSAERPEGSISTLTIQRTEQRDSAMYRCASSVLAGGPHEQFFGPGTRLTVL.